This is a list of T cell receptor beta chains from one sample in a study of blood T cells in healthy people across ages. MiXCR, run by TCRdb on the 5' RACE reads, gives a single entry per CDR3 protein. The sample consists of roughly 1 million distinct CDR3 sequences, almost 25% of them appearing once. These sequences were also reported in another study, on T cells of mothers and their children.

Specimen: blood. The receptors were gathered from a girl between 2 and 10 years old in good health. Each CDR3 is given with its conserved first and last residue. The order of the fields is V gene, J gene, clone size, D gene, CDR3 DNA, CDR3 protein. D genes are given only for firm matches. Part of the rows lack a size; the others show once, few, many or a class for expanded clones.

>TRBV6-5|TRBJ1-5|.|TRBD1
TGTGCCAGCAGTTTGAGTGGTAGTATTGCAGGGGGCTATCAGCCCCAGCATTTT
CASSLSGSIAGGYQPQHF
>TRBV29-1|TRBJ2-5|.|TRBD2
TGCAGCGTTGAAAGTATCGGGACTAGCGGGATCTTAGGAGAGACCCAGTACTTC
CSVESIGTSGILGETQYF
>TRBV29-1|TRBJ2-1|few|.
TGCAGCGGGGCGGTTAGGCTAGCTTACAATGAGCAGTTCTTC
CSGAVRLAYNEQFF
>TRBV28|TRBJ2-1|few|.
TGTGCCAGCAGTCCCATACGGGAGAGGGTTGAGCAGTTCTTC
CASSPIRERVEQFF
>TRBV20-1|TRBJ1-2|.|.
TGCAGTGCTCACCAAGTACATGGCTACACCTTC
CSAHQVHGYTF
>TRBV7-9|TRBJ2-1|.|.
TGTGCCAGCAGCACTCTTCCCCCGGGTGAGCAGTTCTTC
CASSTLPPGEQFF
>TRBV18|TRBJ2-7|.|.
TGTGCCAGCTCGCCAGAGGACCTGTCAGTCTACGAGCAGTACTTC
CASSPEDLSVYEQYF
>TRBV11-3|TRBJ1-1|.|.
TGTGCCAGCAGCTTAGATTCTGCTGCGGAAGCTTTCTTT
CASSLDSAAEAFF
>TRBV24-1|TRBJ2-5|.|.
TGTGCCACCAGTGCAGAGCGCGGGTCCCAGTACTTC
CATSAERGSQYF
>TRBV19|TRBJ1-5|.|TRBD1
TGTGCCAGTAGTTACGGACAGGGGCGACAGCCCCAGCATTTT
CASSYGQGRQPQHF
>TRBV7-9|TRBJ2-3|.|.
TGTGCCAGCAGCTTAGGCTACAGCCCCACAGATACGCAGTATTTT
CASSLGYSPTDTQYF
>TRBV3-1|TRBJ2-4|few|.
TGTGCCAGCAGCCGACAGATGGCCAAAAACATTCAGTACTTC
CASSRQMAKNIQYF
>TRBV7-2|TRBJ1-4|.|.
TGTGCCAGCAGCTTACCTCAGGGGCGCGAAAAACTGTTTTTT
CASSLPQGREKLFF
>TRBV7-9|TRBJ2-5|few|.
TGTGCCAGCAGCCCAGGCTGGGGGGAGACCCAGTACTTC
CASSPGWGETQYF
>TRBV7-2|TRBJ2-1|few|.
TGTGCCAGCAGCTTAGGCGGAGCCTCCTACAATGAGCAGTTCTTC
CASSLGGASYNEQFF
>TRBV7-3|TRBJ2-6|few|.
TGTGCCAGCAGCCAATCCTGGCCACCTGTGGAGGGGGCCAACGTCCTGACTTTC
CASSQSWPPVEGANVLTF
>TRBV29-1|TRBJ1-2|.|.
TGCAGCGCCGGCCCATATAAAAACTATGGCTACACCTTC
CSAGPYKNYGYTF